Below, 10 T cell receptor beta chains from the same sample are listed, as sequenced in a study of shared clonotypes between healthy human individuals. Assay used: immunoSEQ multiplex PCR; TCRdb lists only in-frame clones, some missing. Of about 680,000 clones listed, 73% were seen once; the top ten hold 1.5% to 2%. Sequencing was done on a sample of memory CD4+ T cells sorted from blood. Described subset: CD45RA-negative fraction. All receptors derive from a woman aged 25 to 39 in good health.

The genes are TRBV7-8 and TRBJ2-3; a possible D gene is TRBD2 (5 bases). CDR3 length: 12 amino acids. Trimming removed 1 base from V and 7 bases from J, with 6 bases in between. CDR1 is SGHVS, CDR2 FQNEAQ, per germline. DNA of the CDR3: TGTGCCAGCAGCTTAGGACTATATACGCAGTATTTT. It yields the protein CASSLGLYTQYF.

This clone was detected only a few times. The V call is TRBV2, the J call TRBJ2-7; TRBD2 matches at 9 bases. The V and J ends lost 2 bases and 12 bases, in that order; junction bases with no gene match: 11. Looked up from germline, CDR1 is SNHLY and CDR2 is FYNNEI. The CDR3 consists of 14 residues. CDR3 DNA sequence: TGTGCCAGCAGTGAATTAGCGGGAGTACGCCCCGGGTACTTC. It specifies CASSELAGVRPGYF.

The rearrangement links TRBV11-2 to TRBJ2-3; no clear D. Trimming stripped 2 bases from V and 0 bases from J, with 9 bases between. This CDR3 has 15 residues. Germline-derived CDR1 and CDR2 are SGHAT and FQNNGV. The CDR3 nucleotides are TGTGCCAGCAGCTTACAGGCCACGAGCACAGATACGCAGTATTTT. Its translation is CASSLQATSTDTQYF. Full variable domain (missing parts from reference TRBV11-2 and TRBJ2-3): EAGVAQSPRYKIIEKRQSVAFWCNPISGHATLYWYQQILGQGPKLLIQFQNNGVVDDSQLPKDRFSAERLKGVDSTLKIQPAKLEDSAVYLCASSLQATSTDTQYFGPGTRLTVL.

This clone was observed once. The chain has TRBV28 and TRBJ1-2, with D possibly being TRBD1 (5 bases). V was shortened by 3 bases and J by 2 bases, with 13 bases between the two germline ends. The CDR3 is 15 residues long. Germline V gives CDR1 MDHEN, CDR2 SYDVKM. The CDR3 is CASSLLAGQNYGYTF. CDR3 coding DNA: TGTGCCAGCAGTTTGCTAGCAGGGCAGAACTATGGCTACACCTTC.

A remark on this clone: This is likely an artifact of a read error, given a far larger clone one base away. The chain is built from TRBV2 and TRBJ2-7; unclear D gene. Trimming left V 2 bases short and J 4 bases short, with 3 bases between. The germline V gene has CDR1 SNHLY and CDR2 FYNNEI. This CDR3 is built from 11 residues. CDR3 residues: CASSEWYEQYF. The CDR3, as DNA: TGTGCCAGCAGTGAATGGTACGAGCAGTACTTC.

DNA of the CDR3: TGTGCCAGCAGCTTGTTAAACAGGATCTGTTTGGAGACCCAGTACTTC. It specifies CASSLLNRICLETQYF. This chain connects TRBV7-4 to TRBJ2-5; possibly TRBD1 for D (5 bases). The CDR3 runs 16 residues. Per germline, CDR1 SGHVT and CDR2 SQSDAQ. V lost 3 bases to trimming and J lost 5 bases, with 19 bases between them.

Many counts were recorded for this clone. The chain combines TRBV25-1 with TRBJ2-7, with 9 nucleotides matching TRBD1. The CDR3 is 13 amino acids. The trim removed 7 bases at V and 1 base at J, leaving 2 bases unmatched. Germline V gene sequence: CDR1 MGHDK, CDR2 SYGVNS. In DNA form, the CDR3 reads TGTGCCAGCATAGGACAGGGGTCCTACGAGCAGTACTTC. Translating it yields CASIGQGSYEQYF.

The V call is TRBV11-2, the J call TRBJ1-5, with unresolved D. The CDR3 has 13 residues. The ends were cut back, 2 bases at V and 8 bases at J, with 10 bases in the middle. Per germline, CDR1 SGHAT and CDR2 FQNNGV. CDR3 bases: TGTGCCAGCAGCTTATTGGGATCGAAGCCCCAGCATTTT. The encoded protein is CASSLLGSKPQHF. The full variable domain, with the rest looked up from reference TRBV11-2 and TRBJ1-5, is EAGVAQSPRYKIIEKRQSVAFWCNPISGHATLYWYQQILGQGPKLLIQFQNNGVVDDSQLPKDRFSAERLKGVDSTLKIQPAKLEDSAVYLCASSLLGSKPQHFGDGTRLSIL.

The chain has TRBV7-2 and TRBJ1-3; D may be TRBD1 (6 bases). The CDR3 runs to 17 residues. CDR1 and CDR2 (germline): SGHTA, FQGNSA. V was pared by 2 bases and J by 0 bases, with 14 bases between. The CDR3 protein is CASSLLSTGYSGNTIYF. The CDR3 DNA follows: TGTGCCAGCAGCTTACTTTCTACAGGGTACTCTGGAAACACCATATATTTT.

The chain employs TRBV9 and TRBJ2-1; tentatively, D is TRBD2 (6 bases). Germline values: CDR1 SGDLS, CDR2 YYNGEE. The V gene lost 3 bases and the J gene lost 5 bases, with 9 bases spanning the gap. The CDR3 extends over 13 amino acids. The CDR3 sequence is CASSAIADNEQFF. In DNA, the CDR3 is TGTGCCAGCAGCGCGATAGCGGACAATGAGCAGTTCTTC.